Following are 17 T cell receptor beta chains from one sample sequenced in a study of CXCR3-negative and CXCR3-positive naive CD8 T cells. The authors made the TRB cDNA libraries by 5' RACE using UMI labels. TCRdb re-called the 5' RACE reads and shows each CDR3 protein once, DNA omitted. This sample lists 55,000 to 65,000 distinct CDR3 sequences; its ten largest clones have 4.3%. Input material: naive CXCR3- CD8+ T cells from blood. The subset was: CD45RO-CCR7+CD27+CD95- naive CD8+ T cells lacking CXCR3 (TNR3-). The source of these receptors is a human donor in good health. Some clones in this sample may be carry-over from other donors' samples.

J is TRBJ2-7 and V is TRBV12-3 or TRBV12-4; the D call of TRBD1 rests on TCRdb alone, since no DNA is present to check it. CDR3 length equals 15 residues. The CDR3 protein is CASSLEGTGAYEQYF.

The chain employs TRBV15 and TRBJ1-2; TCRdb selects TRBD1, and the lack of DNA leaves this call unchecked. The CDR3 totals 13 residues. Germline V gives CDR1 LNHNV, CDR2 YYDKDF (reference sequence). The CDR3 sequence is CATSIGTGYGYTF.

The chain uses TRBV7-6 and TRBJ2-3; TCRdb names TRBD2, which stays unverified in the absence of DNA. Germline V gene lookup returns CDR1 SGHVS and CDR2 FNYEAQ. The CDR3 extends over 13 amino acids. The CDR3 loop reads CASSRGGSDTQYF. The variable domain in full, completed from reference TRBV7-6 and TRBJ2-3, reads GAGVSQSPRYKVTKRGQDVALRCDPISGHVSLYWYRQALGQGPEFLTYFNYEAQQDKSGLPNDRFSAERPEGSISTLTIQRTEQRDSAMYRCASSRGGSDTQYFGPGTRLTVL.

This chain connects TRBV12-3 or TRBV12-4 to TRBJ1-5. This CDR3 spans 12 amino acids. The CDR3 sequence: CASSPANQPQHF.

The rearrangement uses TRBV7-6 and TRBJ1-2; TCRdb picks TRBD1, but there is no DNA to check that call. The CDR3 extends over 13 amino acids. The germline gives CDR1 SGHVS, CDR2 FNYEAQ. CDR3 protein: CASSLGGNYGYTF.

The chain recombines TRBV6-2 or TRBV6-3 with TRBJ2-5; the TCRdb call, TRBD2, lacks DNA for checking. This CDR3 is 13 amino acids long. The germline V gene encodes CDR1 MNHEY and CDR2 SVGEGT. The CDR3 sequence is CASSPAAGETQYF.

The chain carries TRBV2 and TRBJ1-2; TCRdb calls TRBD1, which cannot be checked without DNA. CDR1 is SNHLY, CDR2 FYNNEI, per germline. The CDR3 is 14 amino acids. This CDR3 reads CASSAGTGIGGYTF. Complete variable domain (other parts from reference TRBV2 and TRBJ1-2): EPEVTQTPSHQVTQMGQEVILRCVPISNHLYFYWYRQILGQKVEFLVSFYNNEISEKSEIFDDQFSVERPDGSNFTLKIRSTKLEDSAMYFCASSAGTGIGGYTFGSGTRLTVV.

The chain employs TRBV7-9 and TRBJ2-6; TCRdb reports TRBD1, a call that lacks DNA to check it against. The CDR3 has 17 amino acids. Germline CDR1 SEHNR, CDR2 FQNEAQ (reference sequence). This chain's CDR3 is CATPSGQGPLWANVLTF.

This chain uses TRBV7-7 with TRBJ2-2; TCRdb's assignment of TRBD2 cannot be checked, as there is no DNA. The germline CDR1 and CDR2 sequences are SSHAT and FNYEAQ (reference sequence). The CDR3 is 14 residues long. The CDR3 is CASSQGPPAGELFF.

This chain joins TRBV6-2 or TRBV6-3 and TRBJ2-7; TCRdb reports TRBD1, a call that lacks DNA to check it against. Germline assignment: CDR1 MNHEY and CDR2 SVGEGT. The CDR3 covers 15 residues. CDR3 amino acids: CASSYGRDRSYEQYF.

CDR3 sequence: CASSFPGTENTEAFF. The chain employs TRBV28 and TRBJ1-1; TCRdb names TRBD1, which stays unverified in the absence of DNA. The germline gives CDR1 MDHEN, CDR2 SYDVKM. This CDR3 region has 15 residues.

The chain links TRBV3-1 to TRBJ2-2. Germline V gene lookup returns CDR1 LGHDT and CDR2 YNNKEL (reference sequence). The CDR3 has 13 residues. The CDR3 sequence is CASSPLFGGELFF.

The chain uses TRBV28 and TRBJ2-7; the TCRdb call, TRBD1, lacks DNA for checking. This CDR3 comprises 12 residues. Germline CDR1 is MDHEN and CDR2 is SYDVKM. The CDR3 reads CASITPGREQYF. Supplemented by reference TRBV28 and TRBJ2-7, the full variable domain reads DVKVTQSSRYLVKRTGEKVFLECVQDMDHENMFWYRQDPGLGLRLIYFSYDVKMKEKGDIPEGYSVSREKKERFSLILESASTNQTSMYLCASITPGREQYFGPGTRLTVT.

J is TRBJ1-1 and V is TRBV20-1. The CDR3 has 13 residues. Germline lookup yields CDR1 DFQATT and CDR2 SNEGSKA (reference sequence). The CDR3 loop reads CSARTTGRAEAFF.

V and J are TRBV29-1 and TRBJ2-2; absent DNA, TCRdb's TRBD1 call cannot be checked. CDR1 SQVTM and CDR2 ANQGSEA come from the germline V gene. The CDR3 totals 14 residues. The CDR3 here is CSAMTGGISGELFF.

The chain is built from TRBV12-3 or TRBV12-4 and TRBJ1-5. This CDR3 comprises 13 residues. CDR3 protein: CASTGRGNQPQHF.

J is TRBJ1-2 and V is TRBV20-1. This CDR3 has 13 residues. The V gene's germline CDR1 is DFQATT and CDR2 SNEGSKA (reference sequence). CDR3: CSAKVAGPYGYTF.